These 28 T cell receptor beta chains share one sample of origin, sequenced in a study of blood T cell repertoires in COVID-19 (dated by TCRdb to 2020 to 2022). Library generation was performed with the immunoSEQ multiplex PCR assay. TCRdb limited this immuneACCESS table to in-frame rearrangements with V and J called. A share of clones is missing; checked studies link under half to unresolved V genes, and the rest is unexplained. For this sample there are around 620,000 clones; 85% to 90% appear just once. The ten largest clones capture 0.2% to 0.3% of the sample. The specimen was peripheral blood. All receptors derive from a woman between 18 and 29 years old with acute or convalescent COVID-19.

J is TRBJ1-2 and V is TRBV24-1; D remains unclear. The germline V gene encodes CDR1 KGHDR and CDR2 SFDVKD. This CDR3 comprises 12 residues. The V end was cut by 6 bases, the J end by 1 base, with 5 bases between. In DNA form, the CDR3 reads TGTGCCACCAGTCACTTTAACTATGGCTACACCTTC. It specifies CATSHFNYGYTF.

The CDR3 DNA reads as TGTGCCAGCAGTGATGGCGGGACAGGGCGTCAGCCCCAGCATTTT. It codes for CASSDGGTGRQPQHF. V usage is TRBV25-1 and J usage is TRBJ1-5, with 9 bases that match TRBD1. After removal of 3 bases from V and 6 bases from J, the junction contained 6 bases not matched to a gene. The CDR3 consists of 15 residues. The V gene's germline CDR1 is MGHDK and CDR2 SYGVNS.

The V and J genes are TRBV5-1 and TRBJ1-4, with 8 bases identical to TRBD1. Germline V gene data show CDR1 as SGHRS and CDR2 as YFSETQ. Germline trimming cut 0 bases from V and 7 bases from J; bases unmatched to any gene: 2. This CDR3 comprises 14 residues. The CDR3 DNA reads TGCGCCAGCAGCTTGGGACAGGGGAGTGAAAAACTGTTTTTT. Encoded protein: CASSLGQGSEKLFF.

This chain uses TRBV9 with TRBJ2-2, with D perhaps TRBD1 (5 bases). V lost 7 bases and J 6 bases, leaving 10 bases between the germline ends. This CDR3 comprises 12 residues. Germline-derived CDR1 and CDR2 are SGDLS and YYNGEE. The CDR3 DNA reads as TGTGCCAGCGGGGCAGGCGCCGGGGAGCTGTTTTTT. Translating gives CASGAGAGELFF.

The V call is TRBV19, the J call TRBJ2-7, with TRBD1 matching 8 bases. Per germline, CDR1 LNHDA and CDR2 SQIVND (reference sequence). V lost 6 bases and J lost 2; bases outside the gene matches: 3. This CDR3 spans 13 amino acids. Here the CDR3 reads CASRETGAYEQYF. In DNA form, the CDR3 reads TGTGCCAGTAGGGAGACAGGGGCCTACGAGCAGTACTTC.

The V and J genes are TRBV6-5 and TRBJ1-2; 10 nucleotides align to TRBD1. The CDR3 has 14 amino acids. With 6 bases clipped from V and 8 bases from J, the junction kept 9 bases outside the gene matches. CDR1 and CDR2 (germline): MNHEY, SVGAGI. The CDR3 loop is CASRLLGQGSGYTF. The CDR3 DNA reads as TGTGCCAGCAGGTTACTGGGACAGGGGTCAGGCTACACCTTC.

This rearrangement joins TRBV24-1 to TRBJ2-5, with 7 bases matching TRBD1. This CDR3 is built from 14 residues. Germline-derived CDR1 and CDR2 are KGHDR and SFDVKD. J was trimmed by 4 bases and V by 9 bases; bases with no gene match: 10. The CDR3 region is CATAGTGVGETQYF. The CDR3 region has the DNA TGTGCCACCGCAGGTACAGGGGTTGGAGAGACCCAGTACTTC.

This rearrangement joins TRBV6-1 to TRBJ1-2; D is possibly TRBD1 (5 bases). This CDR3 region has 16 residues. Per the germline V gene, CDR1 is MNHNS and CDR2 is SASEGT. Trimming took off 0 bases at V and 2 bases at J, with 13 bases between the two ends. CDR3 region: CASSEAWTGGNYGYTF. The CDR3 DNA is TGTGCCAGCAGTGAAGCCTGGACCGGGGGGAACTATGGCTACACCTTC.

The chain links TRBV6-1 to TRBJ1-1; D is undetermined. Germline lookup yields CDR1 MNHNS and CDR2 SASEGT. The V end was cut by 3 bases, the J end by 1 base, with 6 bases between. The CDR3 contains 13 residues. The chain's CDR3 is CASSDVANTEAFF. CDR3 nucleotide sequence: TGTGCCAGCAGTGATGTGGCGAACACTGAAGCTTTCTTT.

This sequence joins TRBV5-1 and TRBJ1-5; D gene unclear. This CDR3 comprises 13 residues. Germline V CDR1 and CDR2: SGHRS, YFSETQ. With 1 base removed from V and 8 bases from J, the gap between germline ends came to 10 bases. Here the CDR3 DNA reads TGCGCCAGCAGCTTGAGCTTCGCGGAGCCCCAGCATTTT. It is translated as CASSLSFAEPQHF.

This rearrangement joins TRBV6-2 or TRBV6-3 to TRBJ1-1, with D perhaps TRBD1 (6 bases). Trimming cost V 6 bases and J 4 bases, with 15 bases left between them. The length of the CDR3 is 14 residues. Germline values: CDR1 MNHEY, CDR2 SVGEGT. The CDR3 is CASSWAGVGTEAFF. DNA of the CDR3: TGTGCCAGCAGCTGGGCAGGGGTCGGCACTGAAGCTTTCTTT.

CDR3 in amino acids: CASSRRGWPPLHF. The DNA for the CDR3 is TGTGCCAGCAGTCGAAGGGGGTGGCCACCCCTCCACTTT. The chain combines TRBV27 with TRBJ1-6; possibly TRBD1 for D (6 bases). Germline V CDR1 and CDR2: MNHEY, SMNVEV (reference sequence). The CDR3 totals 13 residues. The V and J ends lost 5 bases and 11 bases respectively, with 13 bases between them.

This clone was counted once. This sequence joins TRBV6-5 and TRBJ1-1; D possibly corresponds to TRBD1 (5 bases). Trimming pared 5 bases from V and 5 bases from J, leaving 15 bases between. The CDR3 sequence is 14 residues long. The V gene's germline CDR1 is MNHEY and CDR2 SVGAGI. This CDR3 is CASSNPWEGTEAFF. The CDR3 nucleotides read TGTGCCAGCAGTAATCCGTGGGAGGGGACTGAAGCTTTCTTT.

The chain recombines TRBV5-1 with TRBJ2-4, with TRBD1 as a possible D gene (6 bases). The germline V gene has CDR1 SGHRS and CDR2 YFSETQ. The CDR3 extends over 14 amino acids. V lost 1 base and J lost 7, with 12 bases in between. The CDR3 loop reads CASSLKQGDNIQYF. CDR3 coding DNA: TGCGCCAGCAGCTTGAAACAGGGTGATAACATTCAGTACTTC.

V is TRBV6-6 and J is TRBJ1-1; 10 bases line up with TRBD1. The V gene's germline CDR1 is MNHNY and CDR2 SVGAGI (reference sequence). V lost 7 bases, J lost 5 bases, and 7 bases stayed unmatched. The CDR3 is 14 amino acids. The CDR3: CASKMDRGWTEAFF. The CDR3, as DNA: TGTGCCAGCAAGATGGACAGGGGGTGGACTGAAGCTTTCTTT.

The chain carries TRBV6-5 and TRBJ2-1; D is perhaps TRBD2 (7 bases). CDR3 size: 15 residues. Germline V gene sequence: CDR1 MNHEY, CDR2 SVGAGI. Trimming shortened V by 2 bases and J by 4 bases, and 12 bases separated the two germline ends. The CDR3 region has the DNA TGTGCCAGCAGTTACGCGAGGGGGGGGTACAATGAGCAGTTCTTC. Its translation is CASSYARGGYNEQFF.

The rearrangement uses TRBV24-1 and TRBJ1-4; 7 bases align to TRBD1. The CDR3 runs to 19 residues. Germline V gives CDR1 KGHDR, CDR2 SFDVKD. V was pared by 0 bases and J by 0 bases, with 9 bases of the junction left unmatched. The DNA for the CDR3 is TGTGCCACCAGTGATTTGCATGACAGGGTGATTGCAACTAATGAAAAACTGTTTTTT. Encoded protein: CATSDLHDRVIATNEKLFF.

The chain combines TRBV25-1 with TRBJ2-7; 7 bases match TRBD1. The CDR3 spans 14 residues. The germline CDR1 and CDR2 sequences are MGHDK and SYGVNS. The V gene end was trimmed by 9 bases and the J gene end by 5 bases; junction bases not matched to a gene: 13. The CDR3 loop reads CASDQGRGFDEQYF. The CDR3 nucleotides are TGTGCCAGTGACCAGGGCAGGGGGTTCGACGAGCAGTACTTC.

The chain recombines TRBV19 with TRBJ1-5, with 7 bases identical to TRBD1. Germline assignment: CDR1 LNHDA and CDR2 SQIVND (reference sequence). The length of the CDR3 is 15 residues. Unmatched junction bases numbered 7, after V lost 5 bases and J lost 3 bases. CDR3 sequence: CASSYGQELNQPQHF. The DNA of the CDR3 is TGTGCCAGTAGTTACGGACAGGAGCTCAATCAGCCCCAGCATTTT.

The rearrangement uses TRBV30 and TRBJ1-2; 7 bases are a match to TRBD1. The CDR3 has 13 residues. Germline V gene data show CDR1 as GTSNPN and CDR2 as SVGIG (reference sequence). J was trimmed by 8 bases and V by 0 bases; bases with no gene match: 6. CDR3 DNA: TGTGCCTGGAGTGTAAGGCAGGGGGTCGGCTACACCTTC. Protein: CAWSVRQGVGYTF. Using reference TRBV30 and TRBJ1-2 for the parts outside the CDR3, the full variable domain is SQTIHQWPATLVQPVGSPLSLECTVEGTSNPNLYWYRQAAGRGLQLLFYSVGIGQISSEVPQNLSASRPQDRQFILSSKKLLLSDSGFYLCAWSVRQGVGYTFGSGTRLTVV.

The V call is TRBV30, the J call TRBJ1-1; perhaps TRBD1 as D (6 bases). Deletions cut 4 bases from V and 2 bases from J, with 14 bases between. The CDR3 consists of 14 residues. The germline gives CDR1 GTSNPN, CDR2 SVGIG (reference sequence). CDR3 sequence reads: CAWTRTVLNTEAFF. In nucleotides, the CDR3 is TGTGCCTGGACCAGGACAGTATTAAACACTGAAGCTTTCTTT.

The rearrangement joins TRBV5-6 to TRBJ1-1; no clear D gene. CDR3 length: 15 residues. Germline-derived CDR1 and CDR2 are SGHDT and YYEEEE. V was cut by 3 bases and J by 1 base, with 13 bases left in between. CDR3 DNA sequence: TGTGCCAGCAGCTGGGAATGGGGAGGGAACACTGAAGCTTTCTTT. It translates to CASSWEWGGNTEAFF.

This clone was seen more than once but under ten times. The J gene is TRBJ2-1, the V gene TRBV5-4; 7 bases map to TRBD1. CDR1 and CDR2 (germline): SGHNT, YYREEE (reference sequence). Trimming took 5 bases from V and 7 from J; bases not matched to a gene: 15. The CDR3 sequence is 16 residues long. CDR3 nucleotides: TGTGCCAGCAGTCTTGATGGGACAGTCGGGGTGAATGAGCAGTTCTTC. Amino acids: CASSLDGTVGVNEQFF.

The chain employs TRBV7-8 and TRBJ1-1; 8 positions match TRBD1. The germline V gene encodes CDR1 SGHVS and CDR2 FQNEAQ. The CDR3 covers 15 residues. The ends lost 4 bases at V and 3 bases at J; junction bases unmatched: 7. The CDR3 sequence is CASSWNRGGDTEAFF. In nucleotides, the CDR3 is TGTGCCAGCAGCTGGAACAGGGGGGGGGACACTGAAGCTTTCTTT.

This chain links TRBV11-2 with TRBJ2-7; weak D call: TRBD2 (6 bases). V was trimmed by 2 bases and J by 3 bases, leaving 14 bases between them. This CDR3 contains 15 residues. Germline V CDR1 and CDR2: SGHAT, FQNNGV. In nucleotides, the CDR3 is TGTGCCAGCAGCTTATGGGTCCCTAGCGACTACGAGCAGTACTTC. Its protein product is CASSLWVPSDYEQYF.

Regarding this clone: Other nucleotide sequences from this sample produce the same CDR3. The chain is built from TRBV18 and TRBJ1-1; tentative D call: TRBD1 (5 bases). The CDR3 runs to 13 residues. The ends were cut back, 4 bases at V and 3 bases at J, with 9 bases in the middle. Germline CDR1 reads KGHSH; CDR2 reads LQKENI. For the CDR3, the DNA is TGTGCCAGCTCACGGGGACTCGACACTGAAGCTTTCTTT. Amino acids: CASSRGLDTEAFF. Complete variable domain (other parts from reference TRBV18 and TRBJ1-1): NAGVMQNPRHLVRRRGQEARLRCSPMKGHSHVYWYRQLPEEGLKFMVYLQKENIIDESGMPKERFSAEFPKEGPSILRIQQVVRGDSAAYFCASSRGLDTEAFFGQGTRLTVV.

This chain joins TRBV9 and TRBJ2-1; tentatively, D is TRBD2 (7 bases). The V end was cut by 1 base, the J end by 12 bases, with 23 bases between. Germline V CDR1 and CDR2: SGDLS, YYNGEE. The CDR3 spans 16 residues. CDR3 nucleotides: TGTGCCAGCAGCGTAAGTAGCCGAGGCGGGGGCAAAGCGCAGTTCTTC. Amino acid sequence: CASSVSSRGGGKAQFF.

V and J are TRBV29-1 and TRBJ2-7; 8 nucleotides match TRBD1. V dropped 0 bases and J dropped 6; count of bases not matched to a gene: 10. The CDR3 covers 15 residues. Per the germline V gene, CDR1 is SQVTM and CDR2 is ANQGSEA. CDR3: CSVEDKGRGPLEQYF. DNA for the CDR3: TGCAGCGTTGAAGATAAGGGCAGGGGGCCCCTCGAGCAGTACTTC.